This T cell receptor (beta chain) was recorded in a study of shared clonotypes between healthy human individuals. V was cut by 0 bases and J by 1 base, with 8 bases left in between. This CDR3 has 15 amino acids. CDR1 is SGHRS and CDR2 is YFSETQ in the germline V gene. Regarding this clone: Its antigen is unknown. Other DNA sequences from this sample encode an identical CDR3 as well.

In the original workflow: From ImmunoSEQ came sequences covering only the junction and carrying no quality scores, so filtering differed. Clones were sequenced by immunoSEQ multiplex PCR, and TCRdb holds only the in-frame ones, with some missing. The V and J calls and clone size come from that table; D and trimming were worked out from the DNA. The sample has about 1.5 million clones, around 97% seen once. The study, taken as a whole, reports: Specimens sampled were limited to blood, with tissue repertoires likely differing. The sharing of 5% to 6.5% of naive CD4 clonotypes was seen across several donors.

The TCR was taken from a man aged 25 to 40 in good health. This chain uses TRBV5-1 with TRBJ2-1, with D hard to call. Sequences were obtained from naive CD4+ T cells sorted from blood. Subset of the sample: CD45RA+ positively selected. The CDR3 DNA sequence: TGCGCCAGCAGCTTGGCGCAGGTGTCCTACAATGAGCAGTTCTTC. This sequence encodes CASSLAQVSYNEQFF.